A selection of T cell receptor beta chains follows, all from one sample in a study of cytotoxic CD8 clonotypes in ibrutinib-treated CLL. Produced via immunoSEQ multiplex PCR; TCRdb's table is partial and in-frame only. The table has about 68,000 clones, more than 60% seen once. The starting material was PBMCs, obtained after 12 months of ibrutinib treatment. The receptor set was obtained from a human donor with chronic lymphocytic leukemia. CDR3s include the opening cysteine and the closing phenylalanine or tryptophan. D genes are given only for firm matches. Clone size is given for some rows only: seen once, a few or many times, or a class if the clone is expanded.

J gene,V gene,clone size,D gene,CDR3 DNA,CDR3 protein
TRBJ2-3,TRBV4-2,once,.,TGTGCCAGCAGCCAAGACACCGGAACTAGCCCAGATACGCAGTATTTT,CASSQDTGTSPDTQYF
TRBJ2-6,TRBV29-1,once,TRBD1,TGCAGCGTGCGGGGACAGGCGATTTCTGGGGCCAACGTCCTGACTTTC,CSVRGQAISGANVLTF
TRBJ2-2,TRBV10-3,.,.,TGTGCCATCAGTGATAAAGGCACCGAGGGGACCGGGGAGCTGTTTTTT,CAISDKGTEGTGELFF
TRBJ1-5,TRBV5-5,.,.,TGTGCCAGCAGCATCAGAGATAGCAATCAGCCCCAGCATTTT,CASSIRDSNQPQHF
TRBJ2-7,TRBV7-2,.,.,TGTGCCAGCAGCTTAGTGGCGGGGCCAACCTACGAGCAGTACTTC,CASSLVAGPTYEQYF
TRBJ2-2,TRBV6-6,.,TRBD2,TGTGCCAGCAGACCCCCTAGCGGGGGGAACACCGGGGAGCTGTTTTTT,CASRPPSGGNTGELFF
TRBJ2-1,TRBV7-6,few,.,TGTGCCAGCAGCTTAGGCAGGGGTGGTGAGCAGTTCTTC,CASSLGRGGEQFF
TRBJ2-7,TRBV6-5,.,.,TGTGCCAGCAGTACAGGGTACGAGCAGTACTTC,CASSTGYEQYF
TRBJ1-1,TRBV18,few,.,TGTGCCAGCTCACCACCCGGGACGGCCCGTGCTTTCTTT,CASSPPGTARAFF
TRBJ2-7,TRBV30,.,.,TGTGCCTGGAGGTCGGGCCGAACCTACGAGCAGTACTTC,CAWRSGRTYEQYF
TRBJ1-5,TRBV5-8,.,TRBD1,TGTGCCAGCAGCCCCAAAACAGGGGACGATCAGCCCCAGCATTTT,CASSPKTGDDQPQHF
TRBJ1-3,TRBV18,.,TRBD1,TGTGCCAGCTCACCGGGACAGGGTCCTCCTGGAAACACCATATATTTT,CASSPGQGPPGNTIYF
TRBJ1-1,TRBV5-1,.,TRBD1,TGCGCCAGCCGACAGGGTCAACAAGCTGAAGCTTTCTTT,CASRQGQQAEAFF
TRBJ1-6,TRBV5-1,.,TRBD1,TGCGCCAGCAGCTTCCGGGACAGTAGCTCCTATAATTCACCCCTCCACTTT,CASSFRDSSSYNSPLHF
TRBJ2-3,TRBV13,few,TRBD2,TGTGCCAGCAGCTTAGGCGGGGGGGCGTCCTCAGATACGCAGTATTTT,CASSLGGGASSDTQYF
TRBJ2-5,TRBV7-2,.,TRBD2,TGTGCCAGCAGCTCCCACCGGGGGGGCGGGGAGACCCAGTACTTC,CASSSHRGGGETQYF
TRBJ1-3,TRBV11-2,.,.,TGTGCCAGCAGCGGTGCGGGGTACTCTGGAAACACCATATATTTT,CASSGAGYSGNTIYF
TRBJ2-3,TRBV11-3,.,.,TGTGCCAGCAGCTCCGGACGAGCAAGTGATACGCAGTATTTT,CASSSGRASDTQYF
TRBJ2-3,TRBV7-3,.,TRBD1,TGTGCCAGCAGCACCCGACAGGGGATATTTGGAGATACGCAGTATTTT,CASSTRQGIFGDTQYF
TRBJ1-1,TRBV7-2,.,.,TGTGCCAGCAAGTGGCAGGCGGGGAACACTGAAGCTTTCTTT,CASKWQAGNTEAFF
TRBJ2-5,TRBV9,.,.,TGTGCCAGCAGCGTAGCAGCCTCCAAAGGAGAGACCCAGTACTTC,CASSVAASKGETQYF
TRBJ1-2,TRBV4-3,.,.,TGCGCCAGCAGCCCTGGGGGATCAGGGTATGGCTACACCTTC,CASSPGGSGYGYTF
TRBJ1-1,TRBV7-2,.,.,TGTGCCAGCAGCTTAATGTCACAGCAAAGCGCTATGAACACTGAAGCTTTCTTT,CASSLMSQQSAMNTEAFF
TRBJ2-1,TRBV9,few,TRBD2,TGTGCCAGCAGCCTTTTAGCGGGGGGGCCCAATGAGCAGTTCTTC,CASSLLAGGPNEQFF
TRBJ2-7,TRBV9,.,TRBD1,TGTGCCAGCAGCCGATCGGGACAGGGGGCTTTCGAGCAGTACTTC,CASSRSGQGAFEQYF
TRBJ1-2,TRBV5-4,few,.,TGTGCCAGCAGCTTGGAGAACAGCCATGGCTACACCTTC,CASSLENSHGYTF
TRBJ2-1,TRBV4-1,.,.,TGCGCCAGCAGCCAAGAGTGGCCGGGGGCCTACAATGAGCAGTTCTTC,CASSQEWPGAYNEQFF
TRBJ2-5,TRBV2,few,TRBD2,TGTGCCAGCAGTGAAGCGCGGCGGGGGGGCCGGGAGACCCAGTACTTC,CASSEARRGGRETQYF
TRBJ2-7,TRBV19,.,.,TGTGCCAGTAGTATAGGGGGCTACGAGCAGTACTTC,CASSIGGYEQYF
TRBJ2-2,TRBV19,.,.,TGTGCCACCTCCCTCAGGGGGGGCGGTCCCGGGGAGCTGTTTTTT,CATSLRGGGPGELFF
TRBJ2-1,TRBV19,few,.,TGTGCCAGTAGGAAGTCTAACAATGAGCAGTTCTTC,CASRKSNNEQFF
TRBJ1-1,TRBV7-6,.,.,TGTGCCAGCAGCTTAGATCTTTGGGCAGGGTCCACTGAAGCTTTCTTT,CASSLDLWAGSTEAFF
TRBJ1-2,TRBV6-5,.,.,TGTGCCAGCTCCTCCCACGAAAACTATGGCTACACCTTC,CASSSHENYGYTF
TRBJ1-6,TRBV25-1,.,.,TGTGCCACCACCCGGGGGGCCGTGAATTCACCCCTCCACTTT,CATTRGAVNSPLHF
TRBJ2-3,TRBV11-3,once,TRBD1,TGTGCCAGCAGCGCCCGGACAGGGACGCACACAGATACGCAGTATTTT,CASSARTGTHTDTQYF
TRBJ2-7,TRBV25-1,.,.,TGTGCCAGCAGTGAATTAAAGGGCGAGCAGTACTTC,CASSELKGEQYF
TRBJ1-1,TRBV7-8,once,TRBD1,TGTGCCAGCAGCTGGGACAGGGAAACTGAAGCTTTCTTT,CASSWDRETEAFF
TRBJ1-6,TRBV27,.,.,TGTGCCAGCAGTTTACGAATCGGGACGGGAAGCTCCTATAATTCACCCCTCCACTTT,CASSLRIGTGSSYNSPLHF
TRBJ1-4,TRBV6-6,.,.,TGTGCCAGCAGTTACGCTAATGAAAAACTGTTTTTT,CASSYANEKLFF
TRBJ2-2,TRBV7-7,.,.,TGTGCCAGCAGCTTAGAGGGTAACACCGGGGAGCTGTTTTTT,CASSLEGNTGELFF
TRBJ1-2,TRBV7-2,.,.,TGTGCCAGCAGCTCTGGGGGCAGGGCGGTATCCGGCTACACCTTC,CASSSGGRAVSGYTF
TRBJ1-2,TRBV27,few,.,TGTGCCAGCAGCTCGGACACGAACTTCTATGGCTACACCTTC,CASSSDTNFYGYTF
TRBJ1-4,TRBV4-3,.,TRBD1,TGCGCCAGCAGCCAAGAGGCGACAGGGGGAGAAAAACTGTTTTTT,CASSQEATGGEKLFF
TRBJ2-3,TRBV5-1,.,TRBD1,TGCGCCAGCAGCCCGTCTAAAGGGGGCTCAGACACAGATACGCAGTATTTT,CASSPSKGGSDTDTQYF
TRBJ2-7,TRBV6-1,few,TRBD1,TGTGCCAGCAGTGGGACAGGGGTCGGCGAGCAGTACTTC,CASSGTGVGEQYF
TRBJ2-5,TRBV7-2,once,.,TGTGCCAGCCGTCGGGGGCAGGAAGAGACCCAGTACTTC,CASRRGQEETQYF
TRBJ1-4,TRBV5-4,once,TRBD1,TGTGCCAGCAGCTTGGGTCGGGACAGGGGTAATGAAAAACTGTTTTTT,CASSLGRDRGNEKLFF
TRBJ2-2,TRBV11-2,few,TRBD1,TGTGCCAGCAGCATCCCCCGGACAGGGAACACCGGGGAGCTGTTTTTT,CASSIPRTGNTGELFF
TRBJ1-5,TRBV6-1,.,.,TGTGCCAGCAGTGGGGCTTCGGGCCAGCCCCAGCATTTT,CASSGASGQPQHF
TRBJ1-1,TRBV18,.,.,TGTGCCAGCTCCCTGAGGAGGGACACTGAAGCTTTCTTT,CASSLRRDTEAFF
TRBJ1-2,TRBV16,.,.,TGTGCCAGCAGCCCCCTTGGCTATGGCTACACCTTC,CASSPLGYGYTF
TRBJ1-5,TRBV30,.,.,TGTGCCTGGAGTAGGCCTTTGGGGTCTAGCAATCAGCCCCAGCATTTT,CAWSRPLGSSNQPQHF
TRBJ2-7,TRBV7-2,.,TRBD1,TGTGCCAGCAGCTTAGTGTACAGGGGGCGCTACGAGCAGTACTTC,CASSLVYRGRYEQYF